This TCR beta chain was found in a study of shared clonotypes between healthy human individuals. Findings and caveats of the study: Of the naive CD4 clonotypes, about 5.4% were shared across a handful of donors. Among non-shared clonotypes, generation probabilities were lower than among those shared by all four donors.

Per the germline V gene, CDR1 is MNHEY and CDR2 is SMNVEV (reference sequence). V gave up 3 bases and J gave up 6 bases, with 8 bases separating them. The CDR3 runs 13 residues. The table came from immunoSEQ multiplex PCR; TCRdb's copy has only in-frame clones and leaves some out. The table shows 2,500,000 or so clones, with 80% to 95% occurring only once. As regards this clone: Antigen unknown.

The receptor comes from a man between 18 and 35 years old in good health. Some clones in this sample may be carry-over from other donors' samples. The rearrangement links TRBV27 to TRBJ2-2; D is ambiguous. Material for sequencing was naive CD4+ T cells from PBMCs. Subset described: CD45RA+ positively selected. DNA of the CDR3: TGTGCCAGCAGTTTTGAACTTCCCGGGGAGCTGTTTTTT. Amino acids: CASSFELPGELFF.